This T cell receptor (beta chain) came from a study of CD8 T cells in ankylosing spondylitis. Findings of the study overall: Reports say disease-linked clones showed up significantly more in matched ankylosing spondylitis synovial fluid. Earlier reports found some motif variants in synovial fluid and blood in reactive arthritis.

Each CDR3 protein is one row after TCRdb ran MiXCR on the 5' RACE reads. The table records 350,000 or so distinct CDR3 sequences, more than 9% of them present only once. This clonotype appeared many times. Its specificity is not known. This CDR3 has 13 amino acids. Trimming removed 7 bases at V and 2 bases at J, with 6 bases between. Germline values: CDR1 ENHRY, CDR2 SYGVKD. Sequenced input: blood, either unsorted or a sorted T cell fraction (not recorded which). The chain couples TRBV10-3 to TRBJ2-6; D is unclear. The TCR originated in a female donor with ankylosing spondylitis or in good health (not recorded which). The CDR3 DNA reads TGTGCCATCACCCTACCTGGGGCCAACGTCCTGACTTTC. It codes for CAITLPGANVLTF.